This T cell receptor (beta chain) was identified in a study of blood T cell repertoires in COVID-19. Germline values: CDR1 LGHNA, CDR2 YSLEER. The CDR3 consists of 14 residues. Losses at the gene ends were 1 base for V and 3 bases for J; bases not matched to a gene: 2. The authors' processing: Cell counts per sample came from amplifying reference gene primers. Generated by immunoSEQ multiplex PCR, the TCRdb table keeps only in-frame clones and is missing some. Clone size and V and J calls were adopted from that table, with D and trimming inferred from the DNA. This sample has approximately 500,000 clones; 80% to 90% occur once, and the top ten carry roughly 3.1%.

The sequenced material came from peripheral blood. The rearrangement uses TRBV4-3 and TRBJ2-7; the match to TRBD1 covers 8 bases. This sequence originates from a human donor in a cohort sampled during active COVID-19. The CDR3 reads CASSQVGTGYEQYF. For the CDR3, the DNA is TGCGCCAGCAGCCAAGTTGGGACAGGCTACGAGCAGTACTTC.